The clone carrying this TCR beta chain was observed a handful of times. Its antigen is unknown. The data originate from a study of T cells after yellow fever vaccination. Regarding the study as a whole: The appearance of a small share of clonotypes in both CD4 and CD8 compartments was observed.

As TCR cDNA was made by 5'RACE template switching, a universal primer site and UMIs were added. MiXCR, applied by TCRdb to the 5' RACE reads, yields one record per CDR3 protein. The table has 150,000 to 200,000 distinct CDR3 sequences, approximately 6.2% seen once; the top ten hold about 2.7%. The CDR3 extends over 16 amino acids. CDR1 is SEHNR, CDR2 FQNEAQ, per germline (reference sequence). V lost 3 bases and J lost 2, with 14 bases in between. This chain connects TRBV7-9 to TRBJ1-5; D gene uncertain. The sample here was CD4+ T cells sorted from PBMCs, taken on the day of the first yellow fever vaccination. This clonotype was sampled from a man aged 18 to 30 who received the YFV17D yellow fever vaccine. CDR3 protein: CASSFDNPRGNQPQHF. The CDR3 nucleotides are TGTGCCAGCAGCTTTGATAATCCTAGGGGCAATCAGCCCCAGCATTTT.